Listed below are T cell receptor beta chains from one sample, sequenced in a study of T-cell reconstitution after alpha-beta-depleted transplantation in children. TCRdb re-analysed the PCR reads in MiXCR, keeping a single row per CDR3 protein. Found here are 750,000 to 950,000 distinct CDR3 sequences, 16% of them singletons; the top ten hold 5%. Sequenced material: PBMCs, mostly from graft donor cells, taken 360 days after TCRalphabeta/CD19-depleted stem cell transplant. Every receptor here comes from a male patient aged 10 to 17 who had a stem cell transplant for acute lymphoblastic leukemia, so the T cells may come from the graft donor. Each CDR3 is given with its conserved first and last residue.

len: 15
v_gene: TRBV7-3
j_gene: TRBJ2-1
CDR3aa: CASSSQGASYNEQFF

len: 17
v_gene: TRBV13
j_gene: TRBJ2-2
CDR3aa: CASSLERAKPNTGELFF

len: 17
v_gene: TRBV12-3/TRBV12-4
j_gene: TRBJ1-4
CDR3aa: CASSLYPGTASNEKLFF

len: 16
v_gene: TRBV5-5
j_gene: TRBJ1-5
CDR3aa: CASSLSLGQGHQPQHF

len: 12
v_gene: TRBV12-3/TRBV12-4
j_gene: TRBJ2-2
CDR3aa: CASSHYTGELFF

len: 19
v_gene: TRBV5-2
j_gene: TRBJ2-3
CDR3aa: CASHWTGIRTRPNTDTQYF

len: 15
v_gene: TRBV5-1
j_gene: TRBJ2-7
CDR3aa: CASMVGRSFLYEQYF

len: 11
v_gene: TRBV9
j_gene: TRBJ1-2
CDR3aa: CASRDRVGYTF

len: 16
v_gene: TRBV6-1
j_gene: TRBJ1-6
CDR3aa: CASAGFISSYNSPLHF

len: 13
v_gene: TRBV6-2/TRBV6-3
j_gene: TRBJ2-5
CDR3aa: CASSRGLAETQYF

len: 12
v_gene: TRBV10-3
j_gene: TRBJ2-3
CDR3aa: CAISPLPDTQYF

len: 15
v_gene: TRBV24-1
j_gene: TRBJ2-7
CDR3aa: CATSDSQGASYEQYF

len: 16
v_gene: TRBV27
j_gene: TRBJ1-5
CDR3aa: CASSLKWGYSNQPQHF

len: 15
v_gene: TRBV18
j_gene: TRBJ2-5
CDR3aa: CASSSRGTGQETQYF

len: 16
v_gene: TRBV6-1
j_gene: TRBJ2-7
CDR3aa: CASRNSWTGSSYEQYF

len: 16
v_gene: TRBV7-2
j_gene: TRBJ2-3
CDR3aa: CASSLLAGLVEDTQYF

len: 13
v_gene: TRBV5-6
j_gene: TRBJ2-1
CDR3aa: CASRLPGYNEQFF

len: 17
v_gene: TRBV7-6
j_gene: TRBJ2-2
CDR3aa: CASSLGGGTSGTGELFF

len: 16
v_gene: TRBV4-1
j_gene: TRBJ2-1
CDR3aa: CASSSPSGRTYNEQFF

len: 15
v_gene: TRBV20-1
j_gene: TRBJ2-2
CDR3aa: CSARLLGQGTGELFF

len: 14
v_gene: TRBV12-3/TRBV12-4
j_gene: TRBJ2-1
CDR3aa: CASSFRRPYNEQFF

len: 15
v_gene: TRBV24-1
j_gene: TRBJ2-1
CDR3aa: CATSERRTGDNEQFF

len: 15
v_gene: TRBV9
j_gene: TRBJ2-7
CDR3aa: CASSVRASGSYEQYF

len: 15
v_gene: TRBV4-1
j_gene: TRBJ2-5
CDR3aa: CASSQDSTAPETQYF

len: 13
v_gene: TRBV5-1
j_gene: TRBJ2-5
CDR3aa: CASSRQGEETQYF

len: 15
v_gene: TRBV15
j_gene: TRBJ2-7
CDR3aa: CATSFQGRANYEQYF

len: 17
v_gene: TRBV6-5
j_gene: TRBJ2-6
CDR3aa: CASSLTSGRVRANVLTF

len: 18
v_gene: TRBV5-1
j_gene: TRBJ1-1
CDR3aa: CASRPPNRALPADTEAFF

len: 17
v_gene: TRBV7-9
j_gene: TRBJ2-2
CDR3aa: CASSRPSGGPGTGELFF

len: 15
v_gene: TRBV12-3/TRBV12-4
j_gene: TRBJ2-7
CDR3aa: CASSMLGPASYEQYF

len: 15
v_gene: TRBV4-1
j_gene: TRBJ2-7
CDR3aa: CASSLLPTGAFEQYF

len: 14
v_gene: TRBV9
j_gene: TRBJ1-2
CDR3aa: CASSNEAGIGSYTF

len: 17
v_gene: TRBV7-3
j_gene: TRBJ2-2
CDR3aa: CASSLTDRGSNTGELFF

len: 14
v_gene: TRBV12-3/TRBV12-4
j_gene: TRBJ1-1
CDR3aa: CASSFMEGFTEAFF

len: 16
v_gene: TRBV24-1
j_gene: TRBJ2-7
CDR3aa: CATSDSWGQGAYEQYF

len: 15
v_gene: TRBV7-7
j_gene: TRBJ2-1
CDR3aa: CASSSSSGPYNEQFF

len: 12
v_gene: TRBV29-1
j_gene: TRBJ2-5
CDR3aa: CSVLNPGETQYF

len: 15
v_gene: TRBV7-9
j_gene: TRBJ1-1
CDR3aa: CASSHRAGINTEAFF

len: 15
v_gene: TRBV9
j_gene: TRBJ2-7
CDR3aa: CASSVARTGTYEQYF

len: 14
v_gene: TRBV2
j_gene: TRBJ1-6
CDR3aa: CATTRDRGNSPLHF

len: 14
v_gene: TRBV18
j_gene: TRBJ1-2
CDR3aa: CASQPGQALRGYTF

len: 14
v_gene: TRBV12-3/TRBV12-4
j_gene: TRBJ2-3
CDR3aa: CASSTSGSADTQYF

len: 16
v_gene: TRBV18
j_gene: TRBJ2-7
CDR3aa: CASSSLSGRSLYEQYF

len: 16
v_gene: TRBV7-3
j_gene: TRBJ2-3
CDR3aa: CASSRPKRESTDTQYF

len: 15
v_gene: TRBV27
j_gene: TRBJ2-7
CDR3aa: CASSFGGAGSYEQYF

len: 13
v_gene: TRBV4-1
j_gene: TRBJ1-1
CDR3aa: CASSQLGGGGAFF

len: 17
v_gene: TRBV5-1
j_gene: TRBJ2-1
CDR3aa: CASRPGLAGAIDNEQFF

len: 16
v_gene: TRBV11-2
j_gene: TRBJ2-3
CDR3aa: CASAPGREIETDTQYF

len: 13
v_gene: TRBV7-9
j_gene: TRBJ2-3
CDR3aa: CARGTSSTDTQYF

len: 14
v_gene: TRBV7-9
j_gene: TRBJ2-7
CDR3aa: CASNVAGGPEEQYF